The 17 T cell receptor beta chains below were found in one sample sequenced in a study of spatial heterogeneity in lung cancer. Indicated time point: sample taken at primary tumor resection. The input material, whole RNA from tumor, nontumor lung or frozen PBMC, was sequenced unsorted. Via MiXCR, TCRdb re-called the 5' RACE reads, giving one row per CDR3 protein. The sample has 40,000 to 45,000 distinct CDR3 sequences; 12% to 15% are singletons. This specimen was PBMCs, taken at surgery. Receptors were obtained from a male donor with early-stage non-small cell lung cancer.

The chain recombines TRBV3-1 with TRBJ1-5; a possible D gene is TRBD1 (5 bases). CDR1 and CDR2 from the germline V gene are LGHDT and YNNKEL (reference sequence). The V end was cut by 5 bases, the J end by 6 bases, with 14 bases between. The CDR3 has 14 amino acids. Here the CDR3 reads CASSKAQGGQPQHF. CDR3 sequence (DNA): TGTGCCAGCAGCAAAGCCCAGGGTGGTCAGCCCCAGCATTTT.

V gene TRBV10-1 combines with J gene TRBJ2-2; D unresolved. Trimming removed 8 bases from V and 7 bases from J, with 11 bases in between. The CDR3 runs 12 residues. CDR1 and CDR2 (germline): WNHNN, SYGVQD (reference sequence). The CDR3, as DNA: TGCGCCAGCGGCCAAGGAGTCGGGGAGCTGTTTTTT. Translated, it gives CASGQGVGELFF.

V gene TRBV5-1 combines with J gene TRBJ2-3; 9 nucleotides match TRBD1. Germline CDR1 is SGHRS and CDR2 is YFSETQ. The CDR3 spans 16 residues. V lost 4 bases, J lost 0 bases, and 6 bases stayed unmatched. CDR3 loop: CASSERTGASTDTQYF. In DNA form, the CDR3 reads TGCGCCAGCAGCGAGCGGACAGGGGCTAGCACAGATACGCAGTATTTT. The variable domain in full, completed from reference TRBV5-1 and TRBJ2-3, reads KAGVTQTPRYLIKTRGQQVTLSCSPISGHRSVSWYQQTPGQGLQFLFEYFSETQRNKGNFPGRFSGRQFSNSRSEMNVSTLELGDSALYLCASSERTGASTDTQYFGPGTRLTVL.

This chain uses TRBV6-1 with TRBJ1-1; 7 nucleotides agree with TRBD1. There are 15 residues in the CDR3. Germline V gene data show CDR1 as MNHNS and CDR2 as SASEGT. With V trimmed by 6 bases and J by 6 bases, 13 bases remained unmatched. CDR3 protein: CASRDRMEDLAEAFF. CDR3 bases: TGTGCCAGCAGGGACAGGATGGAGGATCTGGCTGAAGCTTTCTTT.

This clonotype was detected only a few times. The gene calls are TRBV7-2 and TRBJ2-2; 7 bases align to TRBD1. Unmatched junction bases numbered 6, after V lost 5 bases and J lost 12 bases. Germline loops: CDR1 SGHTA, CDR2 FQGNSA. The CDR3 is made up of 12 amino acids. CDR3 sequence: CASSPSTGKLFF. CDR3 DNA sequence: TGTGCCAGCAGCCCTTCGACAGGGAAGCTGTTTTTT.

As concerns this clonotype: It may be a read error: a sequence one base away is much more abundant. This chain links TRBV29-1 with TRBJ2-5; 10 nucleotides line up with TRBD2. The CDR3 is made up of 14 amino acids. The ends lost 4 bases at V and 8 bases at J; junction bases unmatched: 10. CDR1 and CDR2 from the germline V gene are SQVTM and ANQGSEA. The CDR3 sequence: CSVALAGVWDTQYF. The CDR3 DNA follows: TGCAGCGTTGCCCTAGCGGGAGTATGGGATACCCAGTACTTC.

This clonotype was recorded only once. The rearrangement links TRBV12-3 or TRBV12-4 to TRBJ1-5, with TRBD1 matching 10 bases. V was pared by 6 bases and J by 2 bases, with 7 bases of the junction left unmatched. This CDR3 spans 16 amino acids. The CDR3 nucleotides are TGTGCCAGCAGCCCGACAGGGGGCGAAGGCAATCAGCCCCAGCATTTT. Translation gives CASSPTGGEGNQPQHF.

This clonotype appeared a few times. V and J are TRBV4-1 and TRBJ1-2, with 7 bases lining up with TRBD1. CDR1 is MGHRA, CDR2 YSYEKL, per germline. With V trimmed by 2 bases and J by 4 bases, 7 bases remained unmatched. The CDR3 totals 15 residues. The CDR3 DNA follows: TGCGCCAGCAGCCAAAGGGACAGATCGGCCTATGGCTACACCTTC. It encodes CASSQRDRSAYGYTF.

This clonotype has only a few counts. This chain joins TRBV18 and TRBJ1-1, with TRBD1 as a possible D gene (6 bases). Trimming removed 0 bases at V and 5 bases at J, with 10 bases between. Germline-derived CDR1 and CDR2 are KGHSH and LQKENI. The CDR3 consists of 14 residues. The CDR3 loop reads CASSPPGGETEAFF. CDR3 nucleotide sequence: TGTGCCAGCTCACCACCGGGGGGCGAGACTGAAGCTTTCTTT.

This clonotype was detected many times. The gene calls are TRBV7-9 and TRBJ2-1; D not resolved. Germline V lookup: CDR1 SEHNR, CDR2 FQNEAQ (reference sequence). The CDR3 loop spans 14 amino acids. V lost 4 bases, J lost 8 bases, and 15 bases lay in between. The CDR3 bases are TGTGCCAGCAGCTCGTGGAGAAGCGTCGATGAGCAGTTCTTC. Translation: CASSSWRSVDEQFF.

This clonotype has only a few counts. The chain carries TRBV20-1 and TRBJ2-2; TRBD2 matches at 8 bases. The CDR3 totals 16 residues. Per germline, CDR1 DFQATT and CDR2 SNEGSKA (reference sequence). V trimming: 5 bases; J trimming: 3 bases; junction bases outside the gene matches: 11. The CDR3 spells CSAGNSGKGDTGELFF. In nucleotides, the CDR3 is TGCAGTGCTGGAAATAGCGGGAAAGGCGACACCGGGGAGCTGTTTTTT.

The table lists this clonotype with a few counts. The V gene is TRBV28, the J gene TRBJ2-6; the D gene is possibly TRBD2 (5 bases). CDR1 MDHEN and CDR2 SYDVKM come from the germline V gene. Trimming removed 7 bases from V and 0 bases from J, with 22 bases in between. The length of the CDR3 is 19 residues. This CDR3 is CASTPPVGRRSSGANVLTF. For the CDR3, the DNA is TGTGCCAGCACCCCCCCCGTGGGGAGACGGAGCTCTGGGGCCAACGTCCTGACTTTC. Combining the CDR3 with reference TRBV28 and TRBJ2-6 gives the whole variable domain DVKVTQSSRYLVKRTGEKVFLECVQDMDHENMFWYRQDPGLGLRLIYFSYDVKMKEKGDIPEGYSVSREKKERFSLILESASTNQTSMYLCASTPPVGRRSSGANVLTFGAGSRLTVL.

The chain is built from TRBV5-1 and TRBJ2-7; TRBD2 matches at 14 bases. There are 16 residues in the CDR3. The germline V gene encodes CDR1 SGHRS and CDR2 YFSETQ. The V and J ends lost 3 bases and 3 bases, in that order; junction bases with no gene match: 5. As DNA, the CDR3 is TGCGCCAGCAGCTCGACTAGCGGGAGGGTCCTCTACGAGCAGTACTTC. The encoded protein is CASSSTSGRVLYEQYF.

There are many counts of this clonotype. This chain joins TRBV5-6 and TRBJ1-4, with D possibly matching TRBD1 (5 bases). The CDR3 length is 13 residues. The germline CDR1 and CDR2 sequences are SGHDT and YYEEEE. V lost 4 bases, J lost 5 bases, and 9 bases lay in between. CDR3 nucleotide sequence: TGTGCCAGCAGCCCGGGACGGAATGAAAAACTGTTTTTT. Its translation is CASSPGRNEKLFF.

This clonotype appeared a few times. The chain links TRBV20-1 to TRBJ2-7; D remains unclear. Germline V CDR1 and CDR2: DFQATT, SNEGSKA (reference sequence). The CDR3 spans 13 residues. With 5 bases removed from V and 0 bases from J, the gap between germline ends came to 11 bases. CDR3 DNA: TGCAGTGCTGGGGTTCGGATCTCCTACGAGCAGTACTTC. As protein: CSAGVRISYEQYF.

This clonotype was detected a few times. The V gene is TRBV7-2, the J gene TRBJ2-5; D call uncertain. The CDR3 loop spans 13 amino acids. The V gene's germline CDR1 is SGHTA and CDR2 FQGNSA. The V gene lost 5 bases and the J gene lost 7 bases, with 14 bases spanning the gap. The CDR3 here is CASSDGWGPTQYF. The CDR3 nucleotides are TGTGCCAGCAGCGACGGCTGGGGTCCGACCCAGTACTTC. The complete variable domain, with remaining parts taken from reference TRBV7-2 and TRBJ2-5, reads GAGVSQSPSNKVTEKGKDVELRCDPISGHTALYWYRQSLGQGLEFLIYFQGNSAPDKSGLPSDRFSAERTGGSVSTLTIQRTQQEDSAVYLCASSDGWGPTQYFGPGTRLLVL.

This clonotype was counted a few times. V gene TRBV2 combines with J gene TRBJ2-1; the D gene is possibly TRBD2 (5 bases). CDR3 length: 12 amino acids. Looked up from germline, CDR1 is SNHLY and CDR2 is FYNNEI. Between the trimmed V and J ends, which lost 6 bases and 5 bases, there was a span of 8 bases. The CDR3, as DNA: TGTGCCAGCAGGACTAACGACAATGAGCAGTTCTTC. Protein product: CASRTNDNEQFF.